This T cell receptor beta chain is from a study of blood T cell repertoires in COVID-19. On the study more broadly: Samples representing acute and convalescent COVID-19 were sourced from the United States, Italy and Spain. The cDNA or gDNA used as material had been derived from T cells, B-cell-depleted T cells, or PBMCs.

As handled by the study authors: Estimates of nucleated cell counts were drawn from the amplification of reference gene primers. Some clones are missing from TCRdb's copy, which holds only in-frame ones; the method was immunoSEQ multiplex PCR. V, J and clone size were drawn from that table, and D and trimming were deduced from the DNA. The sample yields roughly 200,000 clones, 80% to 90% seen once. The CDR3 spans 15 residues. V lost 3 bases, J lost 7 bases, and 9 bases stayed unmatched. Looked up from germline, CDR1 is SGHRS and CDR2 is YFSETQ. The TCR comes from a human donor in a cohort sampled during active COVID-19. This chain joins TRBV5-1 and TRBJ2-1, with 8 bases fitting TRBD2. Sequenced: peripheral blood. The CDR3 reads CASSSDGRDMNEQFF. In DNA, the CDR3 is TGCGCCAGCAGCTCCGACGGGAGGGATATGAATGAGCAGTTCTTC.